This T cell receptor beta chain was recovered during a study of identical twins (dated by TCRdb to the mid-2010s). About the investigation overall: To test whether fetal clonotypes persist, the study used deep sequencing on TCR alpha and beta repertoires from monozygotic twins, unrelated adults of various ages, and cord blood. To rule out contamination, replicate twin experiments were performed at different times with different library preparation protocols. Overall study results and their limits: Because the same donors could not be followed over many years, the conclusions relied on cross-sectional statistical analysis. Fewer insertions were carried by abundant cord blood beta clonotypes, a similar but weaker trend appeared in young adult naive repertoires, and no such trend appeared in memory repertoires. Compared with coincidental sharing between unrelated individuals, out-of-frame TCR alpha sequences shared between twins had an excess of sequences with low generation probability. In monozygotic twins, recombination models systematically underestimated out-of-frame TCR alpha sharing, but the models matched the sharing seen between unrelated individuals. Zero-insertion analyses could be partly confounded by invariant T cells such as MAIT and iNKT, although diverse VJ usage argued against such confounding for most clonotypes. In beta out-of-frame sequences, excess twin sharing was weaker, because having fewer shared sequences lowered the signal-to-noise ratio.

CDR1 and CDR2 (SGHVS, FQNEAQ) derive from the germline V gene. The germline V end is reduced by 0 bases and the J end by 8 bases; junction bases left unmatched: 4. CDR3 length: 14 amino acids, cysteine to phenylalanine. Only the CDR3 DNA is retained, 42 bases long and in frame from the first base. Every donor in the study was a healthy Caucasian. Three unrelated non-twin adults were also sequenced: a male aged 18 to 30, a male aged 50 to 59 and a female aged 50 to 59. Miltenyi CD45RO+ enrichment and human naive T-cell isolation kits were used to isolate memory (CD45RO+) and naive T cells from PBMC. In this sample, this clonotype turned up a few times. Its target antigen remains unknown. One base away there is no much larger clone; base qualities are not given. Libraries were prepared through 5' RACE. The sequencing machine was an Illumina HiSeq 2000. Template switching introduced a universal primer binding site; the final cDNA contained a unique molecular identifier, enabling accurate counting of TCR cDNA molecules. First-strand cDNA for TCR alpha and beta chains was synthesized from specific primers in the conserved constant-segment region. To control for contamination, every cDNA library carried two barcodes: a SMART-Mk sample barcode plus Illumina barcodes. TruSeq adapter sequences, together with Illumina sample barcodes, were added in two successive PCR steps. Sequencing of the TCR alpha and beta cDNA libraries was done on the Illumina HiSeq platform using custom primers. The study's own analysis went as follows. MiGEC processed the raw reads to extract unique molecular identifiers, while MiXCR was used to determine the CDR3 positions. For each individual, recombination models were inferred using an EM algorithm with the repgenHMM and IGoR tools. Shared clonotype analysis was performed with the tcR package in R, normalizing sharing by the product of cloneset sizes. To study raw recombination without the effects of thymic and clonal selection, out-of-frame nonproductive sequences were analyzed. In-frame beta chains were kept once TCRdb had trimmed the public reads at Q25 with fastp and called clones with MiXCR. Each entry merges the rows of one CDR3 protein and shows their most common DNA and genes. The V and J calls and clone size are TCRdb's, not the authors'. This sample has about 690,000 distinct CDR3 sequences in its table, and roughly 6% of those were observed once. Of the sample, roughly 1.6% falls within the top ten clones.

The clonotype was recovered from a man between 18 and 29 years old in good health. The receptor chain draws on TRBV7-8 and TRBJ2-1, and TRBD2 matches 7 of the central bases. Sequenced material: naive T cells sorted from blood. The cell subset or site tag for this specimen amounts to: cells isolated with a human naive T-cell isolation kit. DNA sequence: TGTGCCAGCAGCTTAGCGTCGGGAGGAGATGAGCAGTTCTTC. Translation gives CASSLASGGDEQFF. Beyond the CDR3, the reference TRBV7-8 and TRBJ2-1 genes provide the residues; the full variable domain reads: GAGVSQSPRYKVAKRGQDVALRCDPISGHVSLFWYQQALGQGPEFLTYFQNEAQLDKSGLPSDRFFAERPEGSVSTLKIQRTQQEDSAVYLCASSLASGGDEQFFGPGTRLTVL.